This T cell receptor (beta chain) was captured in a study of blood T cell repertoires in COVID-19. Overall study context: Material from acute and convalescent COVID-19 was sourced from the United States, Italy and Spain.

In assigning cohorts, the study relied on participant-reported clinical history. Sequencing was performed with immunoSEQ multiplex PCR; in TCRdb, only in-frame clones are kept and a portion is missing. The repertoire consists of about 480,000 clones, with 85% to 90% occurring once and the leading ten covering approximately 1.8%. J gave up 5 bases and V 5 bases, and 10 bases lay outside the gene matches. The CDR3 has 15 amino acids. Per the germline V gene, CDR1 is LGHDT and CDR2 is YNNKEL (reference sequence). Sequenced input: PBMCs or T cells enriched from blood (not recorded which). The chain couples TRBV3-1 (or the pseudogene TRBV3-2) to TRBJ2-7; the match to TRBD1 covers 9 bases. The sequence was obtained from a woman aged 40 to 55 who had recovered from COVID-19. CDR3 protein: CASSMGTGIFNEQYF. CDR3 DNA: TGTGCCAGCAGCATGGGGACAGGGATTTTCAACGAGCAGTACTTC.